A single sample is the source of the 20 T cell receptor beta chains below, sequenced in a study of blood T cell repertoires in COVID-19. Measured with immunoSEQ multiplex PCR; TCRdb has only the in-frame clones, and not every one. Of approximately 290,000 clones in the sample, approximately 85% were seen once. Sequencing used peripheral blood. The receptor source for this set is a human donor with COVID-19, enrolled during active disease. The donor label of this sample is uncertain.

Only one count was recorded for this clone. V is TRBV10-3 and J is TRBJ1-5; 8 positions agree with TRBD1. Germline trimming cut 0 bases from V and 3 bases from J; bases unmatched to any gene: 1. CDR3 length equals 15 residues. Looked up from germline, CDR1 is ENHRY and CDR2 is SYGVKD. This chain's CDR3 is CAISESTGDNQPQHF. CDR3 in DNA: TGTGCCATCAGTGAGTCGACAGGGGACAATCAGCCCCAGCATTTT.

In its sample, this clone was seen once. The J gene is TRBJ2-4, the V gene TRBV4-1; a possible D gene is TRBD1 (5 bases). Trimming cost V 0 bases and J 9 bases, with 15 bases left between them. The CDR3 spans 15 residues. The germline gives CDR1 MGHRA, CDR2 YSYEKL. DNA for the CDR3: TGCGCCAGCAGCCAAGATGGGCAGGGTGGTAGCATTCAGTACTTC. Translating gives CASSQDGQGGSIQYF.

The chain combines TRBV19 with TRBJ1-3; D is perhaps TRBD1 (5 bases). CDR1 and CDR2 (germline): LNHDA, SQIVND (reference sequence). Trimming took off 1 base at V and 0 bases at J, with 7 bases between the two ends. The CDR3 has 15 amino acids. CDR3 nucleotide sequence: TGTGCCAGTAGTATAGTAACAGGCTCTGGAAACACCATATATTTT. Its translation: CASSIVTGSGNTIYF.

The V and J genes are TRBV5-1 and TRBJ1-1; 8 nucleotides agree with TRBD1. Germline CDR1 reads SGHRS; CDR2 reads YFSETQ. J lost 2 bases, V lost 0 bases, and 9 bases had no gene match. This CDR3 has 17 residues. The CDR3 reads CASSLAVTGGANTEAFF. The DNA for the CDR3 is TGCGCCAGCAGCTTGGCGGTAACAGGGGGGGCTAACACTGAAGCTTTCTTT.

The chain carries TRBV7-2 and TRBJ2-2, with D possibly matching TRBD1 (6 bases). V was shortened by 1 base and J by 7 bases, with 13 bases between the two germline ends. The CDR3 contains 15 residues. Germline loops: CDR1 SGHTA, CDR2 FQGNSA. The CDR3 reads CASSLDLGAVGELFF. In DNA form, the CDR3 reads TGTGCCAGCAGCTTAGATCTGGGGGCCGTCGGGGAGCTGTTTTTT.

The chain carries TRBV28 and TRBJ1-5, with D perhaps TRBD1 (5 bases). From germline, CDR1 is MDHEN and CDR2 SYDVKM. Trimming removed 2 bases at V and 5 bases at J, with 19 bases between. The CDR3 runs 17 residues. The DNA for the CDR3 is TGTGCCAGCAGTTTACCCCCTCTCGGGGGAGGGGATCAGCCCCAGCATTTT. Encoded protein: CASSLPPLGGGDQPQHF.

The chain employs TRBV5-6 and TRBJ2-7; TRBD2 agrees at 8 bases. The junction had 5 bases not matched to a gene; V was cut back by 1 base and J by 5 bases. The CDR3 loop spans 14 amino acids. Germline V gene lookup returns CDR1 SGHDT and CDR2 YYEEEE. The CDR3 loop reads CASSLLREVHEQYF. The CDR3 coding sequence is TGTGCCAGCAGCTTGTTGCGGGAGGTTCACGAGCAGTACTTC.

To note about this clone: The same CDR3 is also encoded by other DNA sequences in this sample. The rearrangement joins TRBV5-4 to TRBJ1-2, with 7 positions matching TRBD1. V shed 4 bases and J 5 bases; nucleotides not matched to a gene: 8. Germline V gene lookup returns CDR1 SGHNT and CDR2 YYREEE (reference sequence). CDR3 size: 14 residues. CDR3 in DNA: TGTGCCAGCAGCCCTGGACAGGTTAATTATGGCTACACCTTC. It specifies CASSPGQVNYGYTF. Full variable domain (rest looked up from reference TRBV5-4 and TRBJ1-2): ETGVTQSPTHLIKTRGQQVTLRCSSQSGHNTVSWYQQALGQGPQFIFQYYREEENGRGNFPPRFSGLQFPNYSSELNVNALELDDSALYLCASSPGQVNYGYTFGSGTRLTVV.

This chain connects TRBV11-3 to TRBJ2-2, with 8 nucleotides matching TRBD2. The CDR3 length is 15 residues. V trimming: 5 bases; J trimming: 7 bases; junction bases outside the gene matches: 9. Germline V CDR1 and CDR2: SGHNT, YENEEA. CDR3 loop: CASSTLRGVGGELFF. The CDR3 coding sequence is TGTGCCAGCAGCACACTGCGGGGGGTAGGCGGGGAGCTGTTTTTT.

The chain has TRBV5-4 and TRBJ2-1, with 7 bases identical to TRBD2. Trimming took 0 bases from V and 15 from J; bases not matched to a gene: 9. Looked up from germline, CDR1 is SGHNT and CDR2 is YYREEE (reference sequence). The CDR3 is 13 amino acids. In nucleotides, the CDR3 is TGTGCCAGCAGCTTGGCCGGCGGGGGAAGGGGGTTCTTC. Amino acids: CASSLAGGGRGFF.

The chain couples TRBV19 to TRBJ2-1, with 7 bases matching TRBD2. Trimming took 6 bases from V and 8 from J; bases not matched to a gene: 16. Germline lookup yields CDR1 LNHDA and CDR2 SQIVND (reference sequence). This CDR3 is built from 16 residues. The CDR3 loop reads CASSPFHSGNRDEQFF. The CDR3 region has the DNA TGTGCCAGTAGCCCCTTCCACAGCGGGAATAGGGATGAGCAGTTCTTC.

The chain couples TRBV12-3 or TRBV12-4 to TRBJ2-1, with D perhaps TRBD2 (5 bases). Trimming shortened V by 1 base and J by 9 bases, and 10 bases separated the two germline ends. The CDR3 is made up of 13 amino acids. For the CDR3, the DNA is TGTGCCAGCAGTTTAGGAAGCGGCGGTGAGCAGTTCTTC. As protein: CASSLGSGGEQFF.

This sequence joins TRBV5-1 and TRBJ1-6, with D uncertain. From germline, CDR1 is SGHRS and CDR2 YFSETQ. The CDR3 extends over 15 amino acids. Deletions cut 6 bases from V and 7 bases from J, with 17 bases between. The CDR3 spells CASTPHGAENSPLHF. The CDR3 DNA reads TGCGCCAGCACCCCCCACGGAGCAGAGAATTCACCCCTCCACTTT.

The chain is built from TRBV5-6 and TRBJ2-3, with TRBD2 identical over 10 bases. The CDR3 loop spans 15 amino acids. Trimming removed 4 bases from V and 3 bases from J; junction bases left unmatched: 5. CDR1 is SGHDT, CDR2 YYEEEE, per germline. The CDR3 region has the DNA TGTGCCAGCAGCGGACTAGCGGAGCCGACAGATACGCAGTATTTT. Translating it yields CASSGLAEPTDTQYF.

The J gene is TRBJ1-1, the V gene TRBV19; D perhaps matches TRBD1 (5 bases). The CDR3 runs 13 residues. Germline V gene data show CDR1 as LNHDA and CDR2 as SQIVND (reference sequence). The V end lost 6 bases, the J end lost 5 bases, and 13 bases lay between the germline ends. DNA of the CDR3: TGTGCCAGTAGCCCCAGGGAGGGGACTGAAGCTTTCTTT. Translating it yields CASSPREGTEAFF.

The V call is TRBV20-1, the J call TRBJ1-2, with 10 nucleotides matching TRBD1. Germline V gene lookup returns CDR1 DFQATT and CDR2 SNEGSKA (reference sequence). The CDR3 is 14 amino acids. Unmatched junction bases numbered 6, after V lost 3 bases and J lost 5 bases. CDR3 amino acids: CSASSEGQGYGYTF. The CDR3 nucleotides read TGCAGTGCTAGTTCTGAGGGACAGGGGTATGGCTACACCTTC.

J is TRBJ2-1 and V is TRBV9; TRBD1 aligns across 8 bases. Germline V gives CDR1 SGDLS, CDR2 YYNGEE. V lost 3 bases to trimming and J lost 9 bases; unmatched junction nucleotides: 11. The CDR3 covers 15 residues. DNA for the CDR3: TGTGCCAGCAGCGAGACGGGACAGGTTTCAATTGAGCAGTTCTTC. Protein: CASSETGQVSIEQFF.

Only a few counts were recorded for this clone. The V and J genes are TRBV7-6 and TRBJ2-1; D possibly corresponds to TRBD2 (5 bases). Trimming removed 7 bases at V and 4 bases at J, with 17 bases between. The CDR3 runs 15 residues. CDR1 and CDR2 from the germline V gene are SGHVS and FNYEAQ. The CDR3 region has the DNA TGTGCCAGCACCCCGGCCCCGGAGGATTACAATGAGCAGTTCTTC. It yields the protein CASTPAPEDYNEQFF.

The genes are TRBV7-2 and TRBJ2-3; the D gene is possibly TRBD2 (6 bases). CDR1 and CDR2 (germline): SGHTA, FQGNSA. The CDR3 spans 14 residues. Trimming removed 5 bases from V and 3 bases from J, with 12 bases in between. The CDR3 DNA reads TGTGCCAGCAGCAAAAACGGGGGTACAGATACGCAGTATTTT. Translation: CASSKNGGTDTQYF.

The gene calls are TRBV5-3 and TRBJ1-5, with 12 nucleotides matching TRBD1. TRBV5-3 is an ORF, with its function uncertain. V shed 2 bases and J 3 bases; nucleotides not matched to a gene: 12. The CDR3 loop spans 19 amino acids. CDR3 DNA: TGTGCCAGAAGCTTCTCCCGGGACAGGGGGCGAAGGAACAATCAGCCCCAGCATTTT. Its protein product is CARSFSRDRGRRNNQPQHF.